This T cell receptor (beta chain) was captured by sequencing in a study of T cell repertoires in cytomegalovirus infection. Findings and limits, study-wide: The ex vivo response was dominated by HLA-C-restricted CMV-specific TCR beta clonotypes.

Each CDR3 protein is one row after TCRdb ran MiXCR on the reads. In the table there are approximately 300,000 distinct CDR3 sequences, around a quarter of which are singletons. This clonotype occurred a few times. Its antigen is as yet unknown. Trimming cost V 7 bases and J 5 bases, with 5 bases left between them. CDR1 is LNHDA and CDR2 is SQIVND in the germline V gene (reference sequence). The CDR3 is made up of 10 amino acids. This chain connects TRBV19 to TRBJ1-1, with D uncertain. This clonotype was obtained from a human donor in good health (CMV status not recorded). Some clones in this sample may be carry-over from other donors' samples. Material: cultured PBMCs, obtained from culture after CMV antigen stimulation. In nucleotides, the CDR3 is TGTGCCAGTAAGCCAACTGAAGCTTTCTTT. Its translation is CASKPTEAFF. Combining the CDR3 with reference TRBV19 and TRBJ1-1 gives the whole variable domain DGGITQSPKYLFRKEGQNVTLSCEQNLNHDAMYWYRQDPGQGLRLIYYSQIVNDFQKGDIAEGYSVSREKKESFPLTVTSAQKNPTAFYLCASKPTEAFFGQGTRLTVV.